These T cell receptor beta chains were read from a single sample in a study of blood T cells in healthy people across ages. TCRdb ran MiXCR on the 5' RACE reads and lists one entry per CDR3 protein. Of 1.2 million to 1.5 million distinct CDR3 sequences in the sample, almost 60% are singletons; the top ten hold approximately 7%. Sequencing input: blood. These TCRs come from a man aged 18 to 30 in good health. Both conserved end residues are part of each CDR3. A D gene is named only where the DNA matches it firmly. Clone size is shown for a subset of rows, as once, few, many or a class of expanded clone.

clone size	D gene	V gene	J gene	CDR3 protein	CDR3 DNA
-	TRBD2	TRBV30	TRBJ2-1	CAWRRGSGSSNEQFF	TGTGCCTGGAGACGTGGTAGCGGGAGTAGCAATGAGCAGTTCTTC
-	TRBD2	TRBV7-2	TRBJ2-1	CASSLAQAGGLGTQFF	TGTGCCAGCAGCTTAGCGCAAGCGGGGGGGCTGGGGACCCAGTTCTTC
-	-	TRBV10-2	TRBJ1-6	CASRGGTGGDSPLHF	TGCGCCAGCAGGGGTGGGACGGGGGGTGACTCACCCCTCCACTTT
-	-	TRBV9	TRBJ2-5	CASSATGQQETQYF	TGTGCCAGCAGCGCCACGGGGCAACAAGAGACCCAGTACTTC
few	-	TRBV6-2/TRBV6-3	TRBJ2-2	CASSYEGELFF	TGTGCCAGCAGTTACGAGGGGGAGCTGTTTTTT
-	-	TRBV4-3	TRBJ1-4	CASSQDGTVTTNEKLFF	TGCGCCAGCAGCCAAGATGGGACGGTTACAACTAATGAAAAACTGTTTTTT
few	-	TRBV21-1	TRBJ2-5	CASSWKSRTEETQYF	TGTGCCAGCAGTTGGAAGTCTCGAACTGAAGAGACCCAGTACTTC
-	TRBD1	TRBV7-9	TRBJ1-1	CASSTWTGIMNTEAFF	TGTGCCAGCAGCACATGGACAGGGATAATGAACACTGAAGCTTTCTTT
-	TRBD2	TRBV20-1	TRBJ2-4	CSAVSGGPQYF	TGCAGTGCCGTTAGCGGGGGACCTCAGTACTTC
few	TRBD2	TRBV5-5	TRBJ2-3	CASSLGRTSGRSLTDTQYF	TGTGCCAGCAGCTTGGGGCGGACTAGCGGGAGGTCCCTCACAGATACGCAGTATTTT
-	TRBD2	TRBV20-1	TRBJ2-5	CSAQVATSGDPNEQYF	TGCAGTGCCCAGGTCGCGACTAGCGGGGACCCGAATGAGCAGTACTTC
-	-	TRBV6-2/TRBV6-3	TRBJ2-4	CASQISGRQNIQYF	TGTGCCAGCCAGATCAGCGGGCGCCAAAACATTCAGTACTTC
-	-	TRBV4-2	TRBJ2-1	CASSQGLGGLNEQFF	TGTGCCAGCAGCCAAGGCCTAGGGGGTCTCAATGAGCAGTTCTTC
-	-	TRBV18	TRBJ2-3	CASSPEGVHTDTQYF	TGTGCCAGCTCACCGGAGGGTGTCCACACAGATACGCAGTATTTT
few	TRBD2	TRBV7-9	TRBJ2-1	CASSKIPGTVTSGRANEQFF	TGTGCCAGCAGCAAAATTCCGGGAACAGTGACTAGCGGGAGGGCCAATGAGCAGTTCTTC
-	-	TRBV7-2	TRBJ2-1	CASSTRERGGEQFF	TGTGCCAGCAGCACCCGGGAGAGGGGAGGCGAGCAGTTCTTC
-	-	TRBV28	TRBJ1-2	CASSPPERHVYGYTF	TGTGCCAGCAGTCCCCCCGAGAGGCATGTCTATGGCTACACCTTC
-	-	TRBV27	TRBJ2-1	CASSPIQGPNEQFF	TGTGCCAGCAGCCCCATTCAGGGGCCGAATGAGCAGTTCTTC
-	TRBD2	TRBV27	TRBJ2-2	CASSPGGPGTGELFF	TGTGCCAGCAGTCCGGGGGGGCCGGGCACCGGGGAGCTGTTTTTT
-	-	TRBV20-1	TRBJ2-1	CSARDRRYYNEQFF	TGCAGTGCTAGAGATCGCAGGTACTACAATGAGCAGTTCTTC
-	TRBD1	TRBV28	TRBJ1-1	CASSLLPGQYSSVTEAFF	TGTGCCAGCAGTTTATTGCCGGGACAGTATAGTTCCGTCACTGAAGCTTTCTTT
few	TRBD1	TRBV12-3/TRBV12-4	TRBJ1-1	CASRLGQGAHEAFF	TGTGCCAGCAGATTAGGACAGGGCGCTCATGAAGCTTTCTTT
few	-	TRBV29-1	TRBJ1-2	CSAPDTNYGYTF	TGCAGCGCTCCTGACACGAACTATGGCTACACCTTC
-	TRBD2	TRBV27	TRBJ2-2	CASSLTSGVNLGSTGELFF	TGTGCCAGCAGCCTGACTAGCGGGGTCAATCTAGGTAGCACCGGGGAGCTGTTTTTT
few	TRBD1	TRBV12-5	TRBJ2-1	CASGLTGTGYNEQFF	TGTGCTAGTGGTTTGACCGGGACAGGTTACAATGAGCAGTTCTTC
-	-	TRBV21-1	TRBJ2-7	CASFPGGRGGNEQYF	TGTGCCAGCTTCCCGGGAGGCAGGGGGGGCAATGAGCAGTACTTC
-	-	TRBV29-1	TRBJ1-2	CSVVVAALYGYTF	TGCAGCGTTGTGGTGGCAGCCCTCTATGGCTACACCTTC
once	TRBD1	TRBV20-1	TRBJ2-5	CSARQGQGSETQYF	TGCAGTGCAAGACAGGGGCAGGGGTCGGAGACCCAGTACTTC
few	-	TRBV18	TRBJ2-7	CASSRGTGYEQYF	TGTGCCAGCTCGCGGGGAACCGGGTACGAGCAGTACTTC
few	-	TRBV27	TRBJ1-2	CASSLASSHYGYTF	TGTGCCAGCAGTTTGGCGAGCAGCCACTATGGCTACACCTTC
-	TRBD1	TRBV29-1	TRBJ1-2	CSVRDRDGYGYTF	TGCAGCGTGCGGGACAGGGATGGCTATGGCTACACCTTC
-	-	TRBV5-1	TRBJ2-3	CASLNSGTDTQYF	TGCGCCAGCTTAAATTCCGGTACAGATACGCAGTATTTT
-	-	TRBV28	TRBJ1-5	CASSTDSYVSNQPQHF	TGTGCCAGCAGCACGGACAGCTACGTGAGCAATCAGCCCCAGCATTTT
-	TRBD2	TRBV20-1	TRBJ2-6	CSARVGGSSGANVLTF	TGCAGTGCTAGAGTGGGGGGGAGCTCCGGGGCCAACGTCCTGACTTTC
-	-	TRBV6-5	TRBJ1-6	CASSTLADRGPLHF	TGTGCCAGCAGTACCCTCGCAGACAGAGGACCCCTCCACTTT
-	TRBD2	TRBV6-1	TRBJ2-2	CASSGRQISTGELFF	TGTGCCAGCAGCGGGAGGCAGATCTCAACCGGGGAGCTGTTTTTT
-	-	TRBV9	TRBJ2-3	CASSADGTRTDTQYF	TGTGCCAGCAGCGCGGACGGGACTCGCACAGATACGCAGTATTTT
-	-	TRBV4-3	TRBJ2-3	CACSPGVKGTLGTQYF	TGCGCCTGCAGCCCCGGAGTTAAGGGGACATTAGGTACGCAGTATTTT
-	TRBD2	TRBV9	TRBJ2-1	CASSPTSGTASSYNEQFF	TGTGCCAGCAGCCCAACTAGCGGGACAGCGAGCTCCTACAATGAGCAGTTCTTC
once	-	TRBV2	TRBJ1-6	CAIEVRDKGSSPLHF	TGTGCCATCGAAGTCAGGGACAAGGGTAGTTCACCCCTCCACTTT
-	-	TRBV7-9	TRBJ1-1	CASSSLQGNTEAFF	TGTGCCAGCAGCTCGCTACAGGGGAACACTGAAGCTTTCTTT
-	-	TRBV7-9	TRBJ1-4	CASSLVGAGDPTNEKLFF	TGTGCCAGCAGCTTAGTTGGGGCAGGGGACCCAACTAATGAAAAACTGTTTTTT
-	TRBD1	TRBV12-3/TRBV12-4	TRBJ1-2	CASRETGVTYGYTF	TGTGCCAGCAGGGAAACAGGGGTCACCTATGGCTACACCTTC
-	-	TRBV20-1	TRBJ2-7	CSAPGGGFYEQYF	TGCAGTGCCCCAGGGGGGGGATTCTACGAGCAGTACTTC
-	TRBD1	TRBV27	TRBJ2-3	CASSLSHPWAVLQGADTQYF	TGTGCCAGCAGTTTATCTCATCCGTGGGCGGTCCTACAGGGGGCAGATACGCAGTATTTT
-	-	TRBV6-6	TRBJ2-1	CASSRNHNEQFF	TGTGCCAGCAGCCGGAACCACAATGAGCAGTTCTTC
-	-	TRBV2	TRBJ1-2	CASKGGGQGYTF	TGTGCCAGCAAAGGGGGGGGGCAGGGCTACACCTTC
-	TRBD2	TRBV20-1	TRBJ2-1	CSAREATAGGTEQFF	TGCAGTGCTAGAGAGGCCACAGCGGGGGGAACCGAGCAGTTCTTC
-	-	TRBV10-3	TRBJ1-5	CAISPEVNQPQHF	TGTGCCATCAGTCCAGAGGTTAATCAGCCCCAGCATTTT
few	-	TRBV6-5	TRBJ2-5	CASSLWPSQETQYF	TGTGCCAGCTCCCTCTGGCCTAGCCAAGAGACCCAGTACTTC
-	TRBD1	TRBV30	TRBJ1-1	CAWKTGGGTEAFF	TGTGCCTGGAAGACAGGGGGCGGGACTGAAGCTTTCTTT
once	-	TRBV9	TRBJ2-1	CASSVAGGPNEQFF	TGTGCCAGCAGCGTAGCTGGGGGCCCCAATGAGCAGTTCTTC
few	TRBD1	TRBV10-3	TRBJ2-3	CAISDPGGEADTQYF	TGTGCCATCAGTGACCCAGGGGGCGAAGCAGATACGCAGTATTTT
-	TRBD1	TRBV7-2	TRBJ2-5	CASSLAPPKKGALETQYF	TGTGCCAGCAGCTTAGCCCCTCCAAAGAAGGGGGCATTGGAGACCCAGTACTTC
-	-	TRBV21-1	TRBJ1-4	CASSSGQANGELFF	TGTGCCAGCAGCTCCGGACAGGCAAATGGGGAACTGTTTTTT
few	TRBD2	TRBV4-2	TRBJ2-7	CASSQERLAGVITYEQYF	TGTGCCAGCAGCCAAGAGAGGCTAGCGGGAGTTATCACCTACGAGCAGTACTTC
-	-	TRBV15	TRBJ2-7	CATTPDRRGYEQYF	TGTGCCACCACCCCAGACAGGAGAGGCTACGAGCAGTACTTC